This T cell receptor (beta chain) came from a study of T-cell reconstitution after alpha-beta-depleted transplantation in children. This CDR3 has 14 amino acids. The germline V gene has CDR1 SGHRS and CDR2 YFSETQ. V gave up 4 bases and J gave up 3 bases, with 14 bases separating them. Unique molecular identifiers were used to barcode this TCRbeta library. MiXCR was run by TCRdb on the PCR reads, yielding one entry per CDR3 protein. The table lists roughly 220,000 distinct CDR3 sequences, about 8.2% of them singletons. The TCR originated in a male patient between 2 and 10 years old who had a stem cell transplant for acute myeloid leukemia, so the T cells may come from the graft donor. This sequence joins TRBV5-1 and TRBJ2-7; D is undetermined. The source material was PBMCs, mostly from graft donor cells, sampled 360 days after TCRalphabeta/CD19-depleted stem cell transplant. The CDR3 is CASSLNLELYEQYF. The CDR3 DNA is TGCGCCAGCAGCCTCAACCTTGAACTCTACGAGCAGTACTTC.